This T cell receptor beta chain was captured in a study of Graves' ophthalmopathy and Graves' hyperthyroidism. Study results and limitations: Most thyroid clonotypes with frequency above 0.001 were detected in blood too. With approximately 88% sensitivity and less than 83% specificity, a 13-signature model separated ophthalmopathy from stable hyperthyroidism.

Amplified TCR beta CDR3 regions were obtained using RNA transcripts as template. In the first round, RT-PCR was carried out with HTBI primers, and a multiplex PCR formed the second round. MiXCR, run by TCRdb on the multiplex PCR reads, gives a single entry per CDR3 protein. The table records over a million distinct CDR3 sequences, 35% to 45% of them present only once. This clonotype was observed at least ten times. Its antigen is as yet unknown. CDR1 is PRHDT, CDR2 FYEKMQ, per germline (reference sequence). The CDR3 length is 15 residues. V was shortened by 5 bases and J by 4 bases, with 12 bases between the two germline ends. Researchers turned away patients with other autoimmune diseases, uncontrolled infections, pregnancy or lactation.

This receptor was identified in an adult man with Graves' hyperthyroidism. Specimen: peripheral blood or thyroid tissue (not recorded which). V and J are TRBV13 and TRBJ2-6, with D possibly TRBD2 on 7 matching bases. CDR3 protein: CASSRGAGGANVLTF. DNA of the CDR3: TGTGCCAGCAGCCGGGGGGCAGGAGGGGCCAACGTCCTGACTTTC.